The 32 T cell receptor beta chains presented below share a single source sample, sequenced in a study of control samples from healthy donors and cancer patients. The protocol was immunoSEQ multiplex PCR, while the TCRdb copy is restricted to in-frame clones and leaves out a portion. The specimen's table records some 190,000 clones. The sequencing sample was made of blood. The receptor source for this set is a woman aged 30 to 39 in good health.

V usage is TRBV20-1 and J usage is TRBJ1-2; D gene unclear. Germline V CDR1 and CDR2: DFQATT, SNEGSKA (reference sequence). This CDR3 is built from 12 residues. V was pared by 3 bases and J by 8 bases, with 13 bases between. Here the CDR3 DNA reads TGCAGTGCTAGTGTTTTGAGTGACGGCTACACCTTC. Protein product: CSASVLSDGYTF.

The chain carries TRBV11-2 and TRBJ2-3; 12 bases line up with TRBD2. CDR1 is SGHAT and CDR2 is FQNNGV in the germline V gene. The V gene end was trimmed by 5 bases and the J gene end by 4 bases; junction bases not matched to a gene: 7. The CDR3 has 16 amino acids. The chain's CDR3 is CASSTRLAGEADTQYF. CDR3 sequence (DNA): TGTGCCAGCAGCACCCGACTAGCGGGGGAGGCAGATACGCAGTATTTT.

The chain recombines TRBV24-1 with TRBJ2-7; TRBD2 agrees at 12 bases. CDR1 is KGHDR, CDR2 SFDVKD, per germline. The length of the CDR3 is 15 residues. The trim removed 9 bases at V and 3 bases at J, leaving 8 bases unmatched. The CDR3 nucleotides are TGTGCCACCGGACAGACTAGCGGGGGTGTCTACGAGCAGTACTTC. It is translated as CATGQTSGGVYEQYF.

The chain joins TRBV18 to TRBJ1-2, with 8 bases aligning to TRBD1. The germline gives CDR1 KGHSH, CDR2 LQKENI. Trimming cost V 1 base and J 5 bases; bases outside gene matches: 6. The CDR3 has 15 residues. CDR3 amino acids: CASSPQVQGAYGYTF. The CDR3 bases are TGTGCCAGCTCACCACAGGTTCAGGGGGCTTATGGCTACACCTTC.

This chain links TRBV30 with TRBJ2-1, with D perhaps matching TRBD2 (5 bases). The V gene lost 0 bases and the J gene lost 7 bases, with 13 bases spanning the gap. The germline V gene has CDR1 GTSNPN and CDR2 SVGIG (reference sequence). This CDR3 is built from 14 residues. The CDR3 loop reads CAWSVWEMRNEQFF. DNA of the CDR3: TGTGCCTGGAGTGTATGGGAGATGCGTAATGAGCAGTTCTTC.

The chain has TRBV19 and TRBJ2-1; 16 bases match TRBD2. Trimming took 3 bases from V and 9 from J; bases not matched to a gene: 8. Germline loops: CDR1 LNHDA, CDR2 SQIVND (reference sequence). This CDR3 has 17 amino acids. CDR3 sequence reads: CASSIGGTSGGAAEQFF. DNA of the CDR3: TGTGCCAGTAGTATTGGAGGGACTAGCGGGGGGGCAGCTGAGCAGTTCTTC.

The gene calls are TRBV5-1 and TRBJ2-7; tentative D call: TRBD1 (6 bases). From germline, CDR1 is SGHRS and CDR2 YFSETQ. The CDR3 extends over 15 amino acids. V was pared by 4 bases and J by 2 bases, with 16 bases between. The CDR3 loop reads CASSPPGQGPYEQYF. The CDR3, as DNA: TGCGCCAGCAGCCCGCCGGGACAAGGTCCCTACGAGCAGTACTTC.

V and J are TRBV9 and TRBJ2-5; 8 bases align to TRBD2. The CDR3 runs to 16 residues. Germline lookup yields CDR1 SGDLS and CDR2 YYNGEE. V shed 0 bases, J shed 2 bases, and the junction held 6 bases outside the gene matches. CDR3 nucleotides: TGTGCCAGCAGCGTAGGTACTAGCGGATCACAAGAGACCCAGTACTTC. Residues: CASSVGTSGSQETQYF.

The rearrangement joins TRBV6-1 to TRBJ1-1; D gene uncertain. Deletions cut 1 base from V and 2 bases from J, with 5 bases between. Germline CDR1 is MNHNS and CDR2 is SASEGT. The CDR3 is 13 amino acids. The CDR3 sequence: CASSEEVNTEAFF. The CDR3 DNA is TGTGCCAGCAGTGAAGAGGTAAACACTGAAGCTTTCTTT.

The chain employs TRBV5-1 and TRBJ2-5; the match to TRBD1 covers 7 bases. The germline gives CDR1 SGHRS, CDR2 YFSETQ. The CDR3 contains 14 residues. V shed 0 bases and J 5 bases; nucleotides not matched to a gene: 4. The CDR3 spells CASSLEGAGETQYF. The DNA for the CDR3 is TGCGCCAGCAGCTTGGAGGGGGCCGGGGAGACCCAGTACTTC. Based on the CDR3 plus reference TRBV5-1 and TRBJ2-5, the full variable domain is KAGVTQTPRYLIKTRGQQVTLSCSPISGHRSVSWYQQTPGQGLQFLFEYFSETQRNKGNFPGRFSGRQFSNSRSEMNVSTLELGDSALYLCASSLEGAGETQYFGPGTRLLVL.

The V call is TRBV6-5, the J call TRBJ1-6; the D is unclear. The germline gives CDR1 MNHEY, CDR2 SVGAGI. V was clipped by 3 bases and J by 0 bases, with 9 bases between them. This CDR3 region has 16 residues. The CDR3 DNA follows: TGTGCCAGCAGTTATGGGGTGAGCTCCTATAATTCACCCCTCCACTTT. This translates into CASSYGVSSYNSPLHF.

This rearrangement joins TRBV24-1 to TRBJ1-5; perhaps TRBD1 as D (6 bases). Germline-derived CDR1 and CDR2 are KGHDR and SFDVKD. Trimming stripped 3 bases from V and 9 bases from J, with 20 bases between. This CDR3 has 16 residues. The CDR3 loop reads CATSDPQQGRGAPQHF. The CDR3 DNA follows: TGTGCCACCAGTGATCCCCAACAGGGTCGTGGTGCGCCCCAGCATTTT.

The chain joins TRBV5-4 to TRBJ2-1; D is unresolved. The germline V gene has CDR1 SGHNT and CDR2 YYREEE (reference sequence). CDR3 length: 15 amino acids. Trimming stripped 0 bases from V and 0 bases from J, with 7 bases between. CDR3 nucleotide sequence: TGTGCCAGCAGCTTGGATTCTGCCTCCTACAATGAGCAGTTCTTC. The encoded protein is CASSLDSASYNEQFF.

J is TRBJ1-1 and V is TRBV24-1, with D tentatively TRBD1 (6 bases). Germline CDR1 reads KGHDR; CDR2 reads SFDVKD. Trimming removed 8 bases from V and 3 bases from J, with 9 bases in between. CDR3 length: 12 amino acids. CDR3 residues: CATTGAYTEAFF. The CDR3 DNA reads TGTGCCACCACGGGGGCCTACACTGAAGCTTTCTTT.

The chain is built from TRBV29-1 and TRBJ1-1; unclear D gene. V was clipped by 7 bases and J by 6 bases, with 18 bases between them. Germline values: CDR1 SQVTM, CDR2 ANQGSEA. The length of the CDR3 is 13 residues. As DNA, the CDR3 is TGCAGCGGAGAATGGGCTCCGGGGTCTGAAGCTTTCTTT. Protein: CSGEWAPGSEAFF.

The chain recombines TRBV7-9 with TRBJ2-2; D might be TRBD1 (5 bases). This CDR3 region has 14 residues. CDR1 is SEHNR and CDR2 is FQNEAQ in the germline V gene (reference sequence). The germline V and J ends were trimmed by 5 bases and 4 bases, with 11 bases remaining between them. The CDR3 DNA sequence: TGTGCCAGCAGCCCTGGGGCGTTCACCGGGGAGCTGTTTTTT. Translation: CASSPGAFTGELFF.

The V gene is TRBV18, the J gene TRBJ2-1, with D maybe TRBD1 (5 bases). The length of the CDR3 is 13 residues. CDR1 is KGHSH, CDR2 LQKENI, per germline. Trimming pared 5 bases from V and 4 bases from J, leaving 9 bases between. The CDR3, as DNA: TGTGCCAGCTCAGGGGCCCTTTACAATGAGCAGTTCTTC. The encoded protein is CASSGALYNEQFF.

The chain has TRBV12-3 or TRBV12-4 and TRBJ1-4; D uncertain. Trimming took off 5 bases at V and 5 bases at J, with 3 bases between the two ends. The CDR3 extends over 11 amino acids. For the CDR3, the DNA is TGTGCCAGCAGTGGGAATGAAAAACTGTTTTTT. This gives the protein CASSGNEKLFF.

This sequence joins TRBV29-1 and TRBJ1-1; a weak D match, TRBD1 (5 bases). Germline V gene data show CDR1 as SQVTM and CDR2 as ANQGSEA. The CDR3 runs 12 residues. The CDR3 coding sequence is TGCAGTGTCGAAGGGGCCTCTATTGAAGCTTTCTTT. It is translated as CSVEGASIEAFF.

This chain links TRBV30 with TRBJ2-5; 7 nucleotides match TRBD2. The V gene's germline CDR1 is GTSNPN and CDR2 SVGIG (reference sequence). This CDR3 has 14 amino acids. V was clipped by 4 bases and J by 3 bases; unmatched bases: 8. In DNA, the CDR3 is TGTGCCTGGAATCGTGGGGGGGACGAAGAGACCCAGTACTTC. Translation gives CAWNRGGDEETQYF.

This rearrangement joins TRBV15 to TRBJ1-2; possible D gene TRBD1, 5 bases. The CDR3 contains 14 residues. Germline V lookup: CDR1 LNHNV, CDR2 YYDKDF (reference sequence). V was trimmed by 0 bases and J by 3 bases, leaving 8 bases between them. CDR3 DNA: TGTGCCACCAGCAGAGATAGGGACCACTATGGCTACACCTTC. Its translation: CATSRDRDHYGYTF.

V is TRBV6-5 and J is TRBJ1-3; D not certain. The CDR3 sequence is 14 residues long. Germline values: CDR1 MNHEY, CDR2 SVGAGI. V lost 6 bases, J lost 0 bases, and 9 bases lay in between. The CDR3 coding sequence is TGTGCCAGCAGACCCGGCACCTCTGGAAACACCATATATTTT. Translation gives CASRPGTSGNTIYF.

The CDR3 DNA reads TGTGCCAGCAGCCAACTAATAAGACAGGGGCCCTACAATGAGCAGTTCTTC. This codes for CASSQLIRQGPYNEQFF. This chain links TRBV14 with TRBJ2-1; 8 bases agree with TRBD1. V trimming: 2 bases; J trimming: 2 bases; junction bases outside the gene matches: 8. The germline V gene has CDR1 SGHDN and CDR2 FVKESK. The CDR3 is made up of 17 amino acids.

V gene TRBV19 combines with J gene TRBJ2-2; D is uncertain. Trimming removed 7 bases at V and 1 base at J, with 13 bases between. CDR3 length equals 15 residues. CDR1 is LNHDA, CDR2 SQIVND, per germline (reference sequence). The DNA for the CDR3 is TGTGCCAGTATGTGGGGTAGTGGGAACACCGGGGAGCTGTTTTTT. It encodes CASMWGSGNTGELFF.

The rearrangement joins TRBV7-3 to TRBJ2-1, with TRBD2 identical over 9 bases. The CDR3 covers 16 residues. CDR1 is SGHTA, CDR2 FQGTGA, per germline. The V gene end was trimmed by 4 bases and the J gene end by 4 bases; junction bases not matched to a gene: 8. The CDR3 nucleotides read TGTGCCAGCAGCTATAGGACGAGCGGGGGGTACAATGAGCAGTTCTTC. Protein product: CASSYRTSGGYNEQFF. Full variable domain (outside the CDR3, taken from reference TRBV7-3 and TRBJ2-1): GAGVSQTPSNKVTEKGKYVELRCDPISGHTALYWYRQSLGQGPEFLIYFQGTGAADDSGLPNDRFFAVRPEGSVSTLKIQRTERGDSAVYLCASSYRTSGGYNEQFFGPGTRLTVL.

The chain joins TRBV12-3 or TRBV12-4 to TRBJ1-1, with unresolved D. The CDR3 is 13 amino acids. Trimming left V 5 bases short and J 0 bases short, with 7 bases between. CDR3 nucleotide sequence: TGTGCCAGCAGTCGGACGATGAACACTGAAGCTTTCTTT. It translates to CASSRTMNTEAFF.

CDR3 sequence: CAIRGTVSPYEQYF. The CDR3 DNA is TGTGCCATCAGGGGGACAGTGTCTCCCTACGAGCAGTACTTC. The V call is TRBV10-3, the J call TRBJ2-7; the match to TRBD1 covers 7 bases. The CDR3 contains 14 residues. The V segment lost 6 bases and the J segment 2 bases; nucleotides outside the gene matches: 7. The V gene's germline CDR1 is ENHRY and CDR2 SYGVKD.

The V call is TRBV13, the J call TRBJ1-2; TRBD1 is a possible D gene (5 bases). Per the germline V gene, CDR1 is PRHDT and CDR2 is FYEKMQ (reference sequence). V was cut by 3 bases and J by 4 bases, with 12 bases left in between. CDR3 size: 14 residues. The CDR3 loop reads CASSFGGLGYGYTF. The CDR3 nucleotides are TGTGCCAGCAGCTTTGGGGGTCTCGGCTATGGCTACACCTTC. Complete variable domain (other parts from reference TRBV13 and TRBJ1-2): AAGVIQSPRHLIKEKRETATLKCYPIPRHDTVYWYQQGPGQDPQFLISFYEKMQSDKGSIPDRFSAQQFSDYHSELNMSSLELGDSALYFCASSFGGLGYGYTFGSGTRLTVV.

The J gene is TRBJ2-3, the V gene TRBV3-1 (or the pseudogene TRBV3-2); a weak D match, TRBD1 (6 bases). The length of the CDR3 is 14 residues. Per germline, CDR1 LGHDT and CDR2 YNNKEL (reference sequence). V lost 4 bases, J lost 3 bases, and 11 bases lay in between. DNA of the CDR3: TGTGCCAGCAGCCCCCGGACAGAAACAGATACGCAGTATTTT. This translates into CASSPRTETDTQYF.

DNA of the CDR3: TGTGCCAGTAGGATGGGAGGGCAACAGCCCCAGCATTTT. Amino acids: CASRMGGQQPQHF. V is TRBV19 and J is TRBJ1-5; no definite D call. This CDR3 has 13 residues. V lost 6 bases and J 7 bases, leaving 13 bases between the germline ends. Per the germline V gene, CDR1 is LNHDA and CDR2 is SQIVND (reference sequence).

J is TRBJ2-1 and V is TRBV27; no clear D. The CDR3 extends over 14 amino acids. The V and J ends lost 3 bases and 3 bases respectively, with 9 bases between them. The germline gives CDR1 MNHEY, CDR2 SMNVEV (reference sequence). Written as DNA, the CDR3 is TGTGCCAGCAGTTTCGGAACTATCTACAATGAGCAGTTCTTC. The encoded protein is CASSFGTIYNEQFF.

The V and J genes are TRBV4-1 and TRBJ2-5; D is unresolved. V was shortened by 1 base and J by 7 bases, with 7 bases between the two germline ends. The CDR3 loop spans 12 amino acids. CDR1 is MGHRA and CDR2 is YSYEKL in the germline V gene. CDR3 protein: CASSQVSGTQYF. CDR3 nucleotide sequence: TGCGCCAGCAGCCAAGTCAGTGGGACCCAGTACTTC.